This section outlines one TCR beta chain sequence together with its context. Its antigen is undetermined. TCRdb re-derived calls from the reads in MiXCR, one entry per CDR3 protein. The sample has 60,000 to 70,000 distinct CDR3 sequences, more than 45% seen once; the top ten hold more than 2%. This entry comes from a study of type 1 regulatory T cells. Background on the study: T-allo10 is a Tr1-enriched, alloantigen-specific CD4 T cell product made in vitro.

Study-wide results and caveats: Tr1 cells had a more restricted TCR repertoire than non-Tr1 cells.

Unmatched junction bases numbered 4, after V lost 5 bases and J lost 11 bases. Germline loops: CDR1 MNHEY, CDR2 SVGEGT. The CDR3 is 12 residues long. This chain uses TRBV6-2 or TRBV6-3 with TRBJ1-1; 11 bases are a match to TRBD1. The clonotype originates from a human donor in good health. Sample: cultured non-Tr1 T cells, either the whole culture or a sorted T cell fraction (not recorded which). The CDR3 reads CASSPGQGAAFF. In nucleotides, the CDR3 is TGTGCCAGCAGTCCTGGACAGGGGGCTGCTTTCTTT.